The clone carrying this T cell receptor (beta chain) was recorded a few times. Antigen specificity is unknown. The sample comes from a study of cytomegalovirus exposure and HLA in healthy donors. Study observations and caveats: Some V segments, TRBV6-2 and TRBV6-3 among them, were indistinguishable and were therefore excluded.

Trimming removed 8 bases at V and 0 bases at J, with 10 bases between. Germline values: CDR1 MDHEN, CDR2 SYDVKM. The CDR3 covers 14 residues. PCR involved 60 Vbeta and 13 Jbeta primers. Only in-frame clones appear in the TCRdb table, and some are missing; sequencing was by immunoSEQ multiplex PCR. The sample carries some 120,000 clones, roughly a tenth recorded once. The sequence was collected from a woman in her late teens or twenties in good health and CMV-seropositive. The gene calls are TRBV28 and TRBJ1-4; D gene ambiguous. Specimen: PBMCs. The CDR3 DNA sequence: TGTGCCAGCGGGTTAGGAGCAACTAATGAAAAACTGTTTTTT. Amino acid sequence: CASGLGATNEKLFF.